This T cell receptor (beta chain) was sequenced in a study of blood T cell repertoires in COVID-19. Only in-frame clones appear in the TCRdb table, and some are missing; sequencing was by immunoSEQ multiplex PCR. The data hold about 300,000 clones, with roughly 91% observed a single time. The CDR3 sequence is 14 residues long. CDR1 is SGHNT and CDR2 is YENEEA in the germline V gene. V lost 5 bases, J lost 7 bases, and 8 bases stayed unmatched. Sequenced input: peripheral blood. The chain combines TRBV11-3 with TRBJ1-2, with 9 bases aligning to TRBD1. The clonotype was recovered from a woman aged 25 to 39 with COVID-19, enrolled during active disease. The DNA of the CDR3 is TGTGCCAGCAGCGCCTTACAGGGGGCAACTGGCTACACCTTC. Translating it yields CASSALQGATGYTF.